Following are 13 T cell receptor beta chains from one sample sequenced in a study of blood T cell repertoires in COVID-19. Assay used: immunoSEQ multiplex PCR; TCRdb lists only in-frame clones, some missing. The sample records roughly 250,000 clones, about 80% being singletons. Sequenced: peripheral blood. The source is a woman aged 80 or older with acute or convalescent COVID-19.

The chain carries TRBV3-1 (or the pseudogene TRBV3-2) and TRBJ1-2, with TRBD1 identical over 7 bases. The germline V gene encodes CDR1 LGHDT and CDR2 YNNKEL (reference sequence). CDR3 size: 15 residues. Trimming at V came to 4 bases and at J to 2 bases, leaving 7 bases not matched to a gene. The CDR3, as DNA: TGTGCCAGCAGCCGGAGACAGGGTGCAAACTATGGCTACACCTTC. Encoded protein: CASSRRQGANYGYTF.

V usage is TRBV2 and J usage is TRBJ1-1; tentative D call: TRBD1 (5 bases). Trimming took 7 bases from V and 4 from J, leaving 13 bases between them. The length of the CDR3 is 13 residues. Germline values: CDR1 SNHLY, CDR2 FYNNEI. The DNA of the CDR3 is TGTGCCAGCACTGGGGCAGGGCGCACTGAAGCTTTCTTT. It yields the protein CASTGAGRTEAFF.

The CDR3 bases are TGCAGCCCGGGGGGGGTCGAGCAGTACTTC. This sequence encodes CSPGGVEQYF. The chain links TRBV20-1 to TRBJ2-7; 8 bases fit TRBD2. The CDR3 has 10 residues. Germline lookup yields CDR1 DFQATT and CDR2 SNEGSKA (reference sequence).

This chain connects TRBV3-1 (or the pseudogene TRBV3-2) to TRBJ2-5; 8 bases match TRBD1. The CDR3 contains 14 residues. Germline V gives CDR1 LGHDT, CDR2 YNNKEL (reference sequence). The V gene end was trimmed by 1 base and the J gene end by 5 bases; junction bases not matched to a gene: 3. CDR3 nucleotides: TGTGCCAGCAGCCAAGGGACAGGGAGGGAGACCCAGTACTTC. Amino acid sequence: CASSQGTGRETQYF.

This clone appeared once. The V call is TRBV3-1 (or the pseudogene TRBV3-2), the J call TRBJ2-2; D is perhaps TRBD2 (6 bases). The germline V gene encodes CDR1 LGHDT and CDR2 YNNKEL (reference sequence). V dropped 1 base and J dropped 2 bases, with 11 bases sitting between them. There are 16 residues in the CDR3. The CDR3 sequence is CASSQAPGGNTGELFF. In DNA form, the CDR3 reads TGTGCCAGCAGCCAAGCCCCCGGGGGAAACACCGGGGAGCTGTTTTTT.

This clone was observed a few times. The rearrangement joins TRBV5-4 to TRBJ2-5, with D unresolved. This CDR3 contains 14 residues. Germline loops: CDR1 SGHNT, CDR2 YYREEE (reference sequence). Trimming removed 4 bases from V and 2 bases from J, with 12 bases in between. CDR3 nucleotide sequence: TGTGCCAGCAGCACTCCCCACAGACAAGAGACCCAGTACTTC. Encoded protein: CASSTPHRQETQYF.

The V gene is TRBV2, the J gene TRBJ2-3, with TRBD2 matching over 10 bases. This CDR3 contains 16 residues. V lost 2 bases and J lost 4; bases outside the gene matches: 6. Germline assignment: CDR1 SNHLY and CDR2 FYNNEI. CDR3 in DNA: TGTGCCAGCAGTGAACCAGCGGGGGGGCGAGCAGATACGCAGTATTTT. It yields the protein CASSEPAGGRADTQYF.

V is TRBV6-5 and J is TRBJ1-6; possible D gene TRBD1, 5 bases. Germline-derived CDR1 and CDR2 are MNHEY and SVGAGI. V was cut by 8 bases and J by 2 bases, with 13 bases left in between. This CDR3 is 15 amino acids long. The CDR3 bases are TGTGCCAGCGGAAGGGAGGGACCCTATAATTCACCCCTCCACTTT. Amino acid sequence: CASGREGPYNSPLHF.

The DNA for the CDR3 is TGTGCCAGCAGCTTAGGGACAGGGCTCTACGAGCAGTACTTC. Its protein is CASSLGTGLYEQYF. The rearrangement uses TRBV11-2 and TRBJ2-7; 8 nucleotides match TRBD1. The V gene's germline CDR1 is SGHAT and CDR2 FQNNGV. V dropped 1 base and J dropped 3; count of bases not matched to a gene: 2. This CDR3 spans 14 amino acids.

J is TRBJ2-3 and V is TRBV3-1 (or the pseudogene TRBV3-2); 7 positions agree with TRBD2. The CDR3 spans 14 residues. J was trimmed by 0 bases and V by 10 bases; bases with no gene match: 7. Germline V gives CDR1 LGHDT, CDR2 YNNKEL (reference sequence). The CDR3 reads CATGGTGSTDTQYF. The CDR3 DNA reads TGTGCCACCGGGGGGACGGGTAGCACAGATACGCAGTATTTT.

The chain uses TRBV28 and TRBJ1-2; 9 bases match TRBD1. V shed 4 bases, J shed 4 bases, and the junction held 7 bases outside the gene matches. The CDR3 has 15 amino acids. The germline gives CDR1 MDHEN, CDR2 SYDVKM. In DNA, the CDR3 is TGTGCCAGCAGTTCCTCCGACAGGGGGTTCTATGGCTACACCTTC. Translated: CASSSSDRGFYGYTF.

The CDR3 DNA follows: TGTGCCACCAGCGGGCCGGGACTTCGAACCGGGGAGCTGTTTTTT. Its protein is CATSGPGLRTGELFF. This sequence joins TRBV15 and TRBJ2-2; D possibly corresponds to TRBD2 (6 bases). Germline assignment: CDR1 LNHNV and CDR2 YYDKDF (reference sequence). The CDR3 consists of 15 residues. V was trimmed by 5 bases and J by 5 bases, leaving 15 bases between them.

With regard to this clone: The identical CDR3 is also encoded by other nucleotide sequences in the sample. This chain links TRBV5-1 with TRBJ1-2; 8 nucleotides agree with TRBD1. The length of the CDR3 is 14 residues. CDR1 and CDR2 (germline): SGHRS, YFSETQ. V shed 4 bases and J 5 bases; nucleotides not matched to a gene: 7. CDR3 in DNA: TGCGCCAGCAGCGCCGGACAGGGAAATTATGGCTACACCTTC. This translates into CASSAGQGNYGYTF.